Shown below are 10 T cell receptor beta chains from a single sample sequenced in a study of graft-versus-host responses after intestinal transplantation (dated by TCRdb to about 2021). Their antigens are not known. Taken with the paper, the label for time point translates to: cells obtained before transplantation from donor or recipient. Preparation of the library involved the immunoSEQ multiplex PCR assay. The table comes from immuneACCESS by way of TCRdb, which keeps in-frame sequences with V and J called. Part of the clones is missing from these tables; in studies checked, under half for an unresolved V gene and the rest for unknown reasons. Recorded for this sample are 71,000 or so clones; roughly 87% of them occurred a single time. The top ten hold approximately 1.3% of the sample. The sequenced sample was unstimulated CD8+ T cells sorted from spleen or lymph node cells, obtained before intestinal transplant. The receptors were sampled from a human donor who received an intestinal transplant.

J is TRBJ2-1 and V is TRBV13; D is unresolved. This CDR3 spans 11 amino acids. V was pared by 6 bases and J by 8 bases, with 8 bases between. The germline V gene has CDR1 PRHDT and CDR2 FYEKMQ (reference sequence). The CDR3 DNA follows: TGTGCCAGCAGTGGGCGTCATGAGCAGTTCTTC. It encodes CASSGRHEQFF.

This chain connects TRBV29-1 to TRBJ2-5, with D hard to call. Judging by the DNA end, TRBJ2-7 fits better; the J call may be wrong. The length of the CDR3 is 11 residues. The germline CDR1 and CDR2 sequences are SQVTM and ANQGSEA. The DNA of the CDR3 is TGCAGCGTTGTCTTCTATTACGAGCAGTACTTC. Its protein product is CSVVFYYEQYF.

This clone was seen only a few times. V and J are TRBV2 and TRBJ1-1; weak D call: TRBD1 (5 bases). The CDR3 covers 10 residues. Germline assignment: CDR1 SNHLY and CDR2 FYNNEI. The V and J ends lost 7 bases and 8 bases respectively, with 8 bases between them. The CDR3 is CASITGEAFF. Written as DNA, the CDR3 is TGTGCCAGCATAACAGGCGAAGCTTTCTTT.

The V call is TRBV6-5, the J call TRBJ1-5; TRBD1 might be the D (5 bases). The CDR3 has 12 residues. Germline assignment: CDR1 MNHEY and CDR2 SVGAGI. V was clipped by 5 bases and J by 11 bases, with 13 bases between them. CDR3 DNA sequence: TGTGCCAGCAGTGACAGAGCTCCAGCCCAGCATTTT. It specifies CASSDRAPAQHF.

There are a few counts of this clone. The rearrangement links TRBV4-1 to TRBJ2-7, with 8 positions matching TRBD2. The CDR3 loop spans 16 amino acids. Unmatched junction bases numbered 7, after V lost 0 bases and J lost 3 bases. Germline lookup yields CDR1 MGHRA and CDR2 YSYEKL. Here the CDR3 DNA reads TGCGCCAGCAGCCAAGATTCGGGGGGGATGAGCTACGAGCAGTACTTC. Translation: CASSQDSGGMSYEQYF.

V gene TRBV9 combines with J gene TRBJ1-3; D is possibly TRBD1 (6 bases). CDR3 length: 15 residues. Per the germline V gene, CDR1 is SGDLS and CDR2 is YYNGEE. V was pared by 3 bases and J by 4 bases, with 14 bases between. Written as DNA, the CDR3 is TGTGCCAGCAGCGCTCAGGGGCCGGCCGGAAACACCATATATTTT. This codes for CASSAQGPAGNTIYF.

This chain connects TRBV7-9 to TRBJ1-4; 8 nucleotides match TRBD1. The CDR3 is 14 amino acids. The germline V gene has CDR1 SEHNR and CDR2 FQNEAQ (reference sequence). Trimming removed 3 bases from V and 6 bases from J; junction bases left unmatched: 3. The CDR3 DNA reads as TGTGCCAGCAGCTTCCTGACAGGGGATGAAAAACTGTTTTTT. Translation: CASSFLTGDEKLFF.

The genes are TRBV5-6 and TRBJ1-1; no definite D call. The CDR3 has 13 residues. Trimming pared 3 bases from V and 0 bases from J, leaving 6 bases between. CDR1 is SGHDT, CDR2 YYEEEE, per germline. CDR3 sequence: CASSSSLNTEAFF. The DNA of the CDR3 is TGTGCCAGCAGCTCAAGCCTGAACACTGAAGCTTTCTTT.

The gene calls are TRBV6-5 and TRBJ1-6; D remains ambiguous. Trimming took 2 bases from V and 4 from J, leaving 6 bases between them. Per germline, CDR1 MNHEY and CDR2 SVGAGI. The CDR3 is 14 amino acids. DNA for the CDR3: TGTGCCAGCAGTTACCCGCAGTATAATTCACCCCTCCACTTT. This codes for CASSYPQYNSPLHF.

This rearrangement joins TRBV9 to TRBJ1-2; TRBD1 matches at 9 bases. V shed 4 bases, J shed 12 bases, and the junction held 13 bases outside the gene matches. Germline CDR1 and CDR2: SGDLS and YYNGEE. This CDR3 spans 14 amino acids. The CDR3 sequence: CASSPQDRGRWDTF. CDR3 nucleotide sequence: TGTGCCAGCAGCCCCCAGGACAGGGGCAGATGGGACACCTTC.